The sequence of this T cell receptor beta chain was determined in a study of vaccination effects on CD4 cells after COVID-19. The V gene lost 2 bases and the J gene lost 5 bases, with 10 bases spanning the gap. This CDR3 contains 13 residues. Germline V gives CDR1 SGHDT, CDR2 YYEEEE. Note on this clone: Antigen specificity is unknown.

TCRdb keeps only in-frame clones here, not all; method: immunoSEQ multiplex PCR. The sample includes tens of thousands of clones, approximately 80% of them seen just once. Once cultured for approximately ten days, the cells underwent separation to obtain CD4+ T cells. Subjects were given two BNT162b2 or mRNA-1273 vaccine doses. This material consisted of CD4+ T cells from PBMCs cultured without peptide, taken after COVID-19 vaccination. This clonotype originated in a human donor who received a COVID-19 vaccine. The V and J genes are TRBV5-6 and TRBJ2-5; D unresolved. CDR3 protein: CASSFRGRETQYF. CDR3 coding DNA: TGTGCCAGCAGCTTTCGAGGAAGGGAGACCCAGTACTTC. Based on the CDR3 plus reference TRBV5-6 and TRBJ2-5, the full variable domain is DAGVTQSPTHLIKTRGQQVTLRCSPKSGHDTVSWYQQALGQGPQFIFQYYEEEERQRGNFPDRFSGHQFPNYSSELNVNALLLGDSALYLCASSFRGRETQYFGPGTRLLVL.